Each of the 18 T cell receptor beta chains below was sequenced from the same sample in a study of T cell responses to AZD1222 COVID-19 vaccine. Method: immunoSEQ multiplex PCR; TCRdb's copy keeps in-frame clones and lacks some. The sample yields around 58,000 clones, around 84% seen once. The sequences come from peripheral blood, collected on day 0 of AZD1222 vaccination. The receptors derive from an adult in good health.

This clone was picked up one time. V is TRBV12-3 or TRBV12-4 and J is TRBJ1-1; D is possibly TRBD1 (6 bases). The CDR3 has 13 residues. The V end lost 1 base, the J end lost 6 bases, and 9 bases lay between the germline ends. The CDR3 loop is CASSLDRAPEAFF. CDR3 DNA: TGTGCCAGCAGTTTAGACAGGGCCCCTGAAGCTTTCTTT.

The rearrangement uses TRBV6-2 or TRBV6-3 and TRBJ1-1, with D perhaps TRBD1 (5 bases). The CDR3 loop spans 12 amino acids. In germline, CDR1 is MNHEY, CDR2 SVGEGT. V was clipped by 5 bases and J by 5 bases, with 9 bases between them. The CDR3 protein is CASSPGITEAFF. The CDR3 bases are TGTGCCAGCAGTCCAGGGATTACTGAAGCTTTCTTT.

The CDR3 DNA is TGTGCCAGCAGCTACCCACAGGGTTTGAGGTACGAGCAGTACTTC. Translation gives CASSYPQGLRYEQYF. The V call is TRBV11-2, the J call TRBJ2-7, with a weak D call TRBD1 (6 bases). Germline assignment: CDR1 SGHAT and CDR2 FQNNGV. Trimming took off 4 bases at V and 4 bases at J, with 17 bases between the two ends. The CDR3 is 15 residues long.

CDR3 amino acids: CASSHGAKRVDTQYF. CDR3 nucleotides: TGTGCCAGCAGTCACGGCGCCAAGAGGGTAGATACGCAGTATTTT. V and J are TRBV2 and TRBJ2-3; D is possibly TRBD2 (5 bases). The germline CDR1 and CDR2 sequences are SNHLY and FYNNEI. CDR3 length: 15 residues. V lost 5 bases and J lost 5, with 17 bases in between. Complete variable domain (other parts from reference TRBV2 and TRBJ2-3): EPEVTQTPSHQVTQMGQEVILRCVPISNHLYFYWYRQILGQKVEFLVSFYNNEISEKSEIFDDQFSVERPDGSNFTLKIRSTKLEDSAMYFCASSHGAKRVDTQYFGPGTRLTVL.

This sequence joins TRBV27 and TRBJ1-2; tentative D call: TRBD1 (5 bases). This CDR3 contains 14 residues. Germline V gene lookup returns CDR1 MNHEY and CDR2 SMNVEV (reference sequence). The V gene lost 2 bases and the J gene lost 7 bases, with 14 bases spanning the gap. CDR3 in amino acids: CASSLESGRAGYTF. DNA of the CDR3: TGTGCCAGCAGTTTAGAGTCGGGCAGGGCTGGCTACACCTTC.

V usage is TRBV27 and J usage is TRBJ1-2; maybe TRBD1 (5 bases). Germline V CDR1 and CDR2: MNHEY, SMNVEV (reference sequence). The CDR3 is 14 amino acids. The V and J ends lost 6 bases and 6 bases respectively, with 17 bases between them. CDR3 sequence (DNA): TGTGCCAGCAGGGACTCAGGGTTTGACAATGGCTACACCTTC. Translation gives CASRDSGFDNGYTF.

CDR3 nucleotide sequence: TGTGCCAGCTCACCAGCTAAAGAAGCTTTCTTT. Protein product: CASSPAKEAFF. This rearrangement joins TRBV18 to TRBJ1-1; D remains ambiguous. This CDR3 contains 11 residues. Germline-derived CDR1 and CDR2 are KGHSH and LQKENI. The germline V and J ends were trimmed by 2 bases and 8 bases, with 6 bases remaining between them.

Written as DNA, the CDR3 is TGTGCCAGCAGCCCCGGGGGGCGTGGGTTTACAGATACGCAGTATTTT. Protein sequence: CASSPGGRGFTDTQYF. The chain uses TRBV6-2 or TRBV6-3 and TRBJ2-3; D is perhaps TRBD2 (7 bases). The ends were cut back, 6 bases at V and 3 bases at J, with 19 bases in the middle. This CDR3 has 16 amino acids. The germline V gene encodes CDR1 MNHEY and CDR2 SVGEGT.

V is TRBV18 and J is TRBJ1-6; 8 nucleotides agree with TRBD1. Germline lookup yields CDR1 KGHSH and CDR2 LQKENI. This CDR3 has 14 amino acids. With 3 bases clipped from V and 7 bases from J, the junction kept 2 bases outside the gene matches. CDR3 nucleotides: TGTGCCAGCTCACCCCAGGGGGCGAATTCACCCCTCCACTTT. As protein: CASSPQGANSPLHF.

V usage is TRBV7-3 and J usage is TRBJ2-3; D remains unclear. Germline V gene lookup returns CDR1 SGHTA and CDR2 FQGTGA. This CDR3 spans 13 amino acids. V lost 5 bases, J lost 7 bases, and 13 bases lay in between. CDR3 DNA: TGTGCCAGCAGCCAGACGGCTGGGAATACGCAGTATTTT. Translated: CASSQTAGNTQYF.

The chain is built from TRBV19 and TRBJ1-6; tentative D call: TRBD1 (6 bases). The CDR3 loop spans 14 amino acids. The V gene lost 4 bases and the J gene lost 7 bases, with 11 bases spanning the gap. CDR1 is LNHDA and CDR2 is SQIVND in the germline V gene (reference sequence). CDR3: CASSRQVINSPLHF. The CDR3 DNA reads as TGTGCCAGTAGTAGACAGGTGATCAATTCACCCCTCCACTTT. Based on the CDR3 plus reference TRBV19 and TRBJ1-6, the full variable domain is DGGITQSPKYLFRKEGQNVTLSCEQNLNHDAMYWYRQDPGQGLRLIYYSQIVNDFQKGDIAEGYSVSREKKESFPLTVTSAQKNPTAFYLCASSRQVINSPLHFGNGTRLTVT.

The V gene is TRBV4-1, the J gene TRBJ1-1; D gene unclear. CDR3 length: 16 residues. Germline CDR1 reads MGHRA; CDR2 reads YSYEKL. V was trimmed by 4 bases and J by 2 bases, leaving 17 bases between them. CDR3 DNA sequence: TGCGCCAGCAGCCTTGAGTACCAGGCAATAAACACTGAAGCTTTCTTT. Translating it yields CASSLEYQAINTEAFF.

This clone was seen only a few times. The CDR3 sequence is CASTRGVFGEKLFF. In DNA, the CDR3 is TGTGCCAGCACCAGGGGGGTATTTGGTGAAAAACTGTTTTTT. This chain joins TRBV3-1 (or the pseudogene TRBV3-2) and TRBJ1-4, with 7 bases matching TRBD1. V lost 7 bases to trimming and J lost 7 bases; unmatched junction nucleotides: 9. The CDR3 extends over 14 amino acids. Per germline, CDR1 LGHDT and CDR2 YNNKEL (reference sequence).

The rearrangement links TRBV5-6 to TRBJ2-7; 7 nucleotides line up with TRBD2. CDR1 and CDR2 (germline): SGHDT, YYEEEE. The V and J ends lost 4 bases and 5 bases, in that order; junction bases with no gene match: 3. This CDR3 is built from 12 residues. The CDR3 here is CASSLRGDEQYF. Written as DNA, the CDR3 is TGTGCCAGCAGCCTCCGGGGGGACGAGCAGTACTTC. The full variable domain, rest sourced from reference TRBV5-6 and TRBJ2-7, is DAGVTQSPTHLIKTRGQQVTLRCSPKSGHDTVSWYQQALGQGPQFIFQYYEEEERQRGNFPDRFSGHQFPNYSSELNVNALLLGDSALYLCASSLRGDEQYFGPGTRLTVT.

V usage is TRBV27 and J usage is TRBJ1-5; D call uncertain. This CDR3 contains 13 residues. Germline V CDR1 and CDR2: MNHEY, SMNVEV (reference sequence). Trimming cost V 3 bases and J 6 bases, with 9 bases left between them. CDR3: CASSFYVGQPQHF. CDR3 in DNA: TGTGCCAGCAGTTTTTACGTTGGTCAGCCCCAGCATTTT.

This chain uses TRBV7-2 with TRBJ1-4; D ambiguous. Germline CDR1 SGHTA, CDR2 FQGNSA. V was trimmed by 3 bases and J by 0 bases, leaving 8 bases between them. CDR3 length: 15 residues. CDR3 bases: TGTGCCAGCAGCTTGGACGGGGCAACTAATGAAAAACTGTTTTTT. It encodes CASSLDGATNEKLFF.

This clone was observed a handful of times. V is TRBV7-2 and J is TRBJ2-3; possibly TRBD2 for D (5 bases). The CDR3 sequence is 16 residues long. Looked up from germline, CDR1 is SGHTA and CDR2 is FQGNSA. Trimming took off 5 bases at V and 2 bases at J, with 17 bases between the two ends. CDR3 DNA sequence: TGTGCCAGCAGCCCCCGTGGAGGAGTTTTCACAGATACGCAGTATTTT. Residues: CASSPRGGVFTDTQYF.

The rearrangement links TRBV5-6 to TRBJ2-7, with unresolved D. CDR1 is SGHDT and CDR2 is YYEEEE in the germline V gene. Trimming took off 7 bases at V and 2 bases at J, with 13 bases between the two ends. This CDR3 spans 13 amino acids. The CDR3 is CASVRNGAYEQYF. The CDR3 DNA reads as TGTGCCAGCGTCCGAAACGGAGCCTACGAGCAGTACTTC.